These T cell receptor beta chains were read from a single sample in a study of CD8 T cells in ankylosing spondylitis. TCRdb reprocessed the 5' RACE reads via MiXCR and lists one record per CDR3 protein. The data show under 150,000 distinct CDR3 sequences, roughly 15% seen once. The sequenced sample was blood, either unsorted or a sorted T cell fraction (not recorded which). Source of these receptors: a female donor with ankylosing spondylitis or in good health (not recorded which). Both conserved end residues are part of each CDR3. Size is omitted from some rows. Given values are once, few, many or a class for expanded clones.

TRBV20-1	.	CSARPGDPQETQYF
TRBV18	.	CASSPSEGSSFSNQPQHF
TRBV7-6	.	CASSLSDADTEAFF
TRBV12-3/TRBV12-4	many	CASRPLTGFNEKLFF
TRBV7-2	few	CASSLSHKGETQYF
TRBV18	.	CASSPDRSGNTIYF
TRBV4-1	.	CASSQVPQGDTEAFF
TRBV5-1	many	CASETGQNTGELFF
TRBV2	.	CASSSGTRLQYF
TRBV12-3/TRBV12-4	many	CATDTGSGNTIYF
TRBV9	few	CASTEEGAPRDTQYF
TRBV25-1	.	CASSARWGRNQETQYF
TRBV5-1	few	CASSYRTDRAKNIQYF
TRBV7-9	.	CASSPGQSYGYTF
TRBV29-1	many	CSADLRAGGSTDTQYF
TRBV5-1	many	CASSLVPGRAVSTEAFF
TRBV11-1	many	CASSFLAGGADTQYF
TRBV5-1	.	CASSRDRGYTGELFF
TRBV4-2	many	CASSQGIQGDEGNQPQHF
TRBV7-9	few	CASSFSQTQYF
TRBV6-1	many	CASSGHDRGRTDTQYF
TRBV4-2	many	CASSQQRQETQYF
TRBV5-6	few	CASSRDNNLAADTQYF